Given below is one TCR beta chain in context. CDR1 and CDR2 (germline): MNHEY, SVGAGI. This CDR3 is built from 15 residues. The PCR used 60 Vbeta and 13 Jbeta primers. In the study's own analysis: In a later analysis, of 80 million to 90 million unique beta chains, roughly 9.9 million appeared in at least two donors. Profiling relied on immunoSEQ multiplex PCR, and the TCRdb table lists in-frame clones only, not all of them. Clone size and the V and J calls come from that table; the DNA yielded D and trimming. The data show over 130,000 clones, 66% seen once. The source of the sample is a study of cytomegalovirus exposure and HLA in healthy donors.

This chain joins TRBV6-5 and TRBJ2-5; D unclear. The closer fit of TRBJ2-7 to the DNA end suggests the J call may be wrong. The material sequenced was PBMCs. This receptor was taken from a woman aged 55-75 years in good health and CMV-seronegative. The CDR3 loop reads CASSTDRRTTYEQYF. CDR3 in DNA: TGTGCCAGCAGTACAGACCGACGTACCACCTACGAGCAGTACTTC.